These T cell receptor beta chains were read from a single sample in a study of blood T cells in healthy people across ages. TCRdb reprocessed the 5' RACE reads via MiXCR and lists one record per CDR3 protein. This sample has hundreds of thousands of distinct CDR3 sequences, with around 25% found just once. These data are also associated with another study on T cells of mothers and their children.

Sequenced material: blood. Source of these receptors: a boy under 18 in good health. Each CDR3 is given with its conserved first and last residue. The D gene is left open where the match is weak. Some rows mark clone size as missing; the rest say once, few, many or name a class of expanded clone.

j_call v_call clone_size d_call cdr3_nt cdr3_aa
TRBJ2-5 TRBV7-6 few TRBD2 TGTGCCAGCAGCAAAAGCGGGGAAGTTATCGAGACCCAGTACTTC CASSKSGEVIETQYF
TRBJ2-2 TRBV19 NA NA TGTGCCACCCTAATACCGAACACCGGGGAGCTGTTTTTT CATLIPNTGELFF
TRBJ1-1 TRBV7-2 NA NA TGTGCCAGCAGCTTAGCGGGGGGGCGAGGCACTGAAGCTTTCTTT CASSLAGGRGTEAFF
TRBJ2-2 TRBV5-4 few NA TGTGCCAGCAGCCGCAGGGGCGGGCGGAACACCGGGGAGCTGTTTTTT CASSRRGGRNTGELFF
TRBJ2-5 TRBV29-1 many NA TGCAGCGTTGCCGGCGGGGAGGAGACCCAGTACTTC CSVAGGEETQYF
TRBJ2-1 TRBV29-1 once NA TGCAGCGTTGAAGATCTAAGTGGGAGCAACTCCTACAATGCGCAGTTCTTC CSVEDLSGSNSYNAQFF
TRBJ1-2 TRBV4-1 NA NA TGCGCCAGCAGCCAATTTGGGAGAGGCTACACCTTC CASSQFGRGYTF
TRBJ2-1 TRBV7-2 NA TRBD1 TGTGCCAGCAGCACCCACGTGGGGACAGGGAAGATGAATGAGCAGTTCTTC CASSTHVGTGKMNEQFF
TRBJ2-7 TRBV7-6 NA NA TGTGCCAGCAGCTTAGCGGGAGCGGACTCGTCCTCCTACGAGCAGTACTTC CASSLAGADSSSYEQYF
TRBJ2-3 TRBV6-6 NA NA TGTGCCAGCAGTTACCGACCGCGCACAGATACGCAGTATTTT CASSYRPRTDTQYF
TRBJ2-5 TRBV29-1 NA NA TGCAGCGTAAGGGCCGCGTTGGTAGAGACCCAGTACTTC CSVRAALVETQYF
TRBJ2-3 TRBV9 NA TRBD2 TGTGCCAGCAGCGTAGACTGGGAAGGTAGCGGGAGAGGTACGCAGTATTTT CASSVDWEGSGRGTQYF
TRBJ2-7 TRBV10-2 few TRBD2 TGCGCCAGCAGTGGCGTTTCGGGGGGACCTTCCTACGAGCAGTACTTC CASSGVSGGPSYEQYF
TRBJ2-5 TRBV7-8 NA NA TGTGCCACTGTTCGCGGCAAGGGAAGAGAGACCCAGTACTTC CATVRGKGRETQYF
TRBJ2-3 TRBV7-9 NA NA TGTGCCAGCAGCAAAAACCTTGAGGATACGCAGTATTTT CASSKNLEDTQYF
TRBJ1-1 TRBV7-9 few TRBD1 TGTGCCAGCAGACCCGGGACAGGGTTCATGAACACTGAAGCTTTCTTT CASRPGTGFMNTEAFF
TRBJ2-7 TRBV29-1 NA NA TGCAGCGTTGAATGGCAGGGGACCTACGAGCAGTACTTC CSVEWQGTYEQYF
TRBJ2-3 TRBV5-5 NA NA TGTGCCAGCAGGGGACTGGGGGCGGATACGCAGTATTTT CASRGLGADTQYF
TRBJ2-2 TRBV20-1 NA NA TGCAGTGCTAGAGATGCTGAAGGGGATAACACCGGGGAGCTGTTTTTT CSARDAEGDNTGELFF
TRBJ2-1 TRBV3-1 few NA TGTGCCAGCACCCAGGGTGAGAATGAGCAGTTCTTC CASTQGENEQFF
TRBJ2-3 TRBV5-1 NA NA TGCGCCAGCAGCTTGGCTCACCGAGACACAGATACGCAGTATTTT CASSLAHRDTDTQYF
TRBJ2-5 TRBV3-1 NA TRBD2 TGTGCCAGCAGCGGGGGACTAGCGGAGGTAGCCGATGAGACCCAGTACTTC CASSGGLAEVADETQYF
TRBJ2-7 TRBV28 NA NA TGTGCCAGCAGTTTTGTACGAAGCGATAGCGAGCAGTACTTC CASSFVRSDSEQYF
TRBJ2-1 TRBV7-2 few NA TGTGCCAGCAGCTTTGGACGCAACAATGAGCAGTTCTTC CASSFGRNNEQFF
TRBJ2-2 TRBV11-2 few NA TGTGCCAGCAGCTTAGAAGTGACCGGGGAGCTGTTTTTT CASSLEVTGELFF
TRBJ2-3 TRBV12-3/TRBV12-4 NA TRBD2 TGTGCCAGCAGCCCTATCCTAGCGGGGGGGCTTTCTTTGCATTTT CASSPILAGGLSLHF
TRBJ2-1 TRBV3-1 NA NA TGTGCCAGCAGCCCTATCGCCAAAAATGAGCAGTTCTTC CASSPIAKNEQFF
TRBJ2-5 TRBV6-5 few NA TGTGCCAGCAGTTACTCGATCACTTCCGGGGAGACCCAGTACTTC CASSYSITSGETQYF
TRBJ2-4 TRBV6-6 NA NA TGTGCCAGCAGTCTACTCGACCCGGGGGCGGCGGCCAAAAACATTCAGTACTTC CASSLLDPGAAAKNIQYF
TRBJ2-3 TRBV29-1 NA NA TGCAGCGTTGAATTCGGGGATACGCAGTATTTT CSVEFGDTQYF
TRBJ2-1 TRBV29-1 NA NA TGCAGCTTTGACCCGCTAAGGTACAATGAGCAGTTCTTC CSFDPLRYNEQFF
TRBJ2-3 TRBV15 few TRBD1 TGTGCCACCAGCAGAGATAGGAGGACGGACAGGGACCGGTATTTT CATSRDRRTDRDRYF
TRBJ2-7 TRBV7-9 NA NA TGTGCCAGCAGCTTAGTTAACACAGGGCCTAGCTCCTACGAGCAGTACTTC CASSLVNTGPSSYEQYF
TRBJ1-4 TRBV12-3/TRBV12-4 NA TRBD1 TGTGCCAGCAGTTTCCAGGCAGGGGGCGCGACTAATGAAAAACTGTTTTTT CASSFQAGGATNEKLFF
TRBJ2-1 TRBV20-1 few TRBD2 TGCAGTGCGCCGACTAGCGGGATTAGCAATGAGCAGTTCTTC CSAPTSGISNEQFF
TRBJ1-1 TRBV7-9 once NA TGTGCCAGCAGCTTAGAAGAGGGAGCTGAAGCTTTCTTT CASSLEEGAEAFF
TRBJ2-3 TRBV12-3/TRBV12-4 NA NA TGTGCCAGCATCTACTCAGGACCCCGCGGAGATACGCAGTATTTT CASIYSGPRGDTQYF
TRBJ2-5 TRBV5-1 NA NA TGCGCCAGCAGCTTAGGGTCACAGCCGGAGACCCAGTACTTC CASSLGSQPETQYF
TRBJ2-7 TRBV25-1 few NA TGTGCCAGCAGTGAATTAAGCAGGGACGAGCAGTACTTC CASSELSRDEQYF
TRBJ1-1 TRBV29-1 NA NA TGCAGCGTTAAACGCGGTGAAGCTTTCTTT CSVKRGEAFF
TRBJ2-2 TRBV5-6 few NA TGTGCCAGCAGCTTGGTATCCACCGGGGAGCTGTTTTTT CASSLVSTGELFF
TRBJ1-2 TRBV4-3 NA NA TGCGCCAGCAGCCAAGAGCTGGGAGGCTATGGCTACACCTTC CASSQELGGYGYTF
TRBJ2-4 TRBV4-2 NA TRBD2 TGTGCCAGCAGCTTGAGCGGGGGAAGAGTCAAAAACATTCAGTACTTC CASSLSGGRVKNIQYF
TRBJ1-5 TRBV7-2 few TRBD1 TGTGCCAGCAGCTTAGCCGGGACAGACCCCAATCAGCCCCAGCATTTT CASSLAGTDPNQPQHF
TRBJ2-1 TRBV9 NA NA TGTGCCAGCAGCGTAGAATCCTGGAGTTACAATGAGCAGTTCTTC CASSVESWSYNEQFF
TRBJ2-2 TRBV29-1 few TRBD1 TGCAGCGCCGCAACAGGGGAACCACCCGGGGAGCTGTTTTTT CSAATGEPPGELFF
TRBJ2-2 TRBV27 few NA TGTGCCAGCACCCCCTCGGGCACCGGGGAGCTGTTTTTT CASTPSGTGELFF
TRBJ2-7 TRBV10-3 NA NA TGTGCCATCAGTGAGCCGCTAAGGACAGAGCAGTACTTC CAISEPLRTEQYF
TRBJ2-1 TRBV29-1 NA NA TGCGGCGTTGATTTAGAGTGGAGCTCCTACAATGAGCAGTTCTTC CGVDLEWSSYNEQFF
TRBJ1-1 TRBV12-3/TRBV12-4 NA NA TGTGCCAGCAGTGTGCAACGGGCTGAAGCTTTCTTT CASSVQRAEAFF
TRBJ2-1 TRBV29-1 few NA TGCAGCGCCACCCGGGACGGGACCTACAATGAGCAGTTCTTC CSATRDGTYNEQFF
TRBJ2-1 TRBV6-5 NA TRBD2 TGTGCCAGCAGTGACCCGATAGCGGGGGTAAATGAGCAGTTCTTC CASSDPIAGVNEQFF